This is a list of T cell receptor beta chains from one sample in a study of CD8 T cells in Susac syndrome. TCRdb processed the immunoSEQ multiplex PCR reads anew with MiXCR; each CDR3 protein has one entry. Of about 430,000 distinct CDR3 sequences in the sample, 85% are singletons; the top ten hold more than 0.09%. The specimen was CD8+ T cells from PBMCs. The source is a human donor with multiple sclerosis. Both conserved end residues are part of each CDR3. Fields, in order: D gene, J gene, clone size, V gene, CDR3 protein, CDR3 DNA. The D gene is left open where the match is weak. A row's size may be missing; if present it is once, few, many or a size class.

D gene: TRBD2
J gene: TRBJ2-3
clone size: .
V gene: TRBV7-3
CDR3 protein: CASSPGLAGGLDTQYF
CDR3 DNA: TGTGCCAGCAGCCCGGGACTAGCGGGAGGATTGGATACGCAGTATTTT

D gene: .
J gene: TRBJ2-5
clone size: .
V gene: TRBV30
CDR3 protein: CAWSVLSGSGYQETQYF
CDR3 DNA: TGTGCCTGGAGTGTACTCAGCGGATCGGGGTACCAAGAGACCCAGTACTTC

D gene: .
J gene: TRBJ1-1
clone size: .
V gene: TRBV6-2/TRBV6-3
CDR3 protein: CASSYQKGIHTEAFF
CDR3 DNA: TGTGCCAGCAGTTACCAAAAGGGTATACACACTGAAGCTTTCTTT

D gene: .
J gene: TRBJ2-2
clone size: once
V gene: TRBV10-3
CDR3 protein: CAISDRTVNTGELFF
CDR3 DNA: TGTGCCATCAGTGATAGGACAGTGAACACCGGGGAGCTGTTTTTT

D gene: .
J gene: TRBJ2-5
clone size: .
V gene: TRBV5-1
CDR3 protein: CASSLWPEETQYF
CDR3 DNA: TGCGCCAGCAGCTTGTGGCCGGAAGAGACCCAGTACTTC

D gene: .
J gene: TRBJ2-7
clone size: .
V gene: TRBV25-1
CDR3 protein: CASSDPAGEQYF
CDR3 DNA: TGTGCCAGCAGTGACCCGGCCGGTGAGCAGTACTTC

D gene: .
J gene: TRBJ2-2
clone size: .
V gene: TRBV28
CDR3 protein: CATLGVFNSTGELFF
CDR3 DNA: TGTGCCACCCTGGGAGTATTCAATTCAACCGGGGAGCTGTTTTTT

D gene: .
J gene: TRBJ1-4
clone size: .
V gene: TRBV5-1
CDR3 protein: CASTQCEKLFF
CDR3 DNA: TGCGCCAGCACCCAATGTGAAAAACTGTTTTTT

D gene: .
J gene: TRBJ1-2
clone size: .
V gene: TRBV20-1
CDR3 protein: CSADNYGYTF
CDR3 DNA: TGCAGTGCTGACAACTATGGCTACACCTTC

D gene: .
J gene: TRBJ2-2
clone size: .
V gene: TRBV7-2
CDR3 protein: CASSLGIAGSNTGELFF
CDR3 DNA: TGTGCCAGCAGCTTAGGAATCGCTGGGTCGAACACCGGGGAGCTGTTTTTT

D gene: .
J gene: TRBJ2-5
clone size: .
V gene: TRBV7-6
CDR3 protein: CASSLGTVSQETQYF
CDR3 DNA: TGTGCCAGCAGCTTAGGGACAGTATCTCAAGAGACCCAGTACTTC

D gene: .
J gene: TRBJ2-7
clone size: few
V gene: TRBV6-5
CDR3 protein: CASSYSDMYEQYF
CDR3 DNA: TGTGCCAGCAGTTACTCGGACATGTACGAGCAGTACTTC

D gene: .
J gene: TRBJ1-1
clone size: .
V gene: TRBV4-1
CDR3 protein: CASRDITNTEAFF
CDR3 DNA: TGCGCCAGCAGAGACATTACGAACACTGAAGCTTTCTTT

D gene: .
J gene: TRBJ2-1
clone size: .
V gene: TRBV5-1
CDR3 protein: CASSGSDTYNEQFF
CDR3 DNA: TGCGCCAGCAGTGGTAGCGACACCTACAATGAGCAGTTCTTC

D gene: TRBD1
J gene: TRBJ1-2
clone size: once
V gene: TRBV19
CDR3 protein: CASTRDRTYGYTF
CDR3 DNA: TGTGCCAGTACTCGGGACAGGACATATGGCTACACCTTC

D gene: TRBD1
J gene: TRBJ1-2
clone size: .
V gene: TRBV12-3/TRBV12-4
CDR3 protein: CASSPTPGQIYGYTF
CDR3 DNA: TGTGCCAGCAGTCCGACACCGGGACAGATCTATGGCTACACCTTC

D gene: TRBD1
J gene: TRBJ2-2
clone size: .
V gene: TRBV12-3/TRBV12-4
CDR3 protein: CASSLGLVRGKTGELFF
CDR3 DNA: TGTGCCAGCAGTTTAGGTTTAGTCAGGGGGAAGACCGGGGAGCTGTTTTTT

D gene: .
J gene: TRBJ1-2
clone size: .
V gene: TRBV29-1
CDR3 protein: CSTDSTLNYGYTF
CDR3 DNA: TGCAGCACCGACAGTACCTTGAACTATGGCTACACCTTC

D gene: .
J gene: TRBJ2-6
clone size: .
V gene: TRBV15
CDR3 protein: CATRRLPGANVLTF
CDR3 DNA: TGTGCCACCAGACGGCTTCCTGGGGCCAACGTCCTGACTTTC

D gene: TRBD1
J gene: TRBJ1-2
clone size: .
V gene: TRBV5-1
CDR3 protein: CASSLAGTGGNGYTF
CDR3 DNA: TGCGCCAGCAGCTTGGCCGGGACAGGGGGAAATGGCTACACCTTC

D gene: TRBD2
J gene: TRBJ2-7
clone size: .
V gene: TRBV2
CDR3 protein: CASDLGGNPYEQYF
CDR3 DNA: TGTGCCAGCGATCTGGGAGGGAACCCCTACGAGCAGTACTTC

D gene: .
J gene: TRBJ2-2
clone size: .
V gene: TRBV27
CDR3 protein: CASSSEQGAGELFF
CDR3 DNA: TGTGCCAGCAGTAGTGAACAGGGCGCCGGGGAGCTGTTTTTT

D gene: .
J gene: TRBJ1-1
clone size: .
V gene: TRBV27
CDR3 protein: CASGLDPVGEAFF
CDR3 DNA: TGTGCCAGCGGCTTAGACCCCGTCGGGGAAGCTTTCTTT

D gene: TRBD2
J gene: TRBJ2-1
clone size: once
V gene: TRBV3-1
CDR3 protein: CASTTTSGRDNEQFF
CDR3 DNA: TGTGCCAGCACCACTACTAGCGGGAGGGATAATGAGCAGTTCTTC

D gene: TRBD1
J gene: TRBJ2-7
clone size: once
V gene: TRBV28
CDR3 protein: CASSSSGQGSGYPYEQYF
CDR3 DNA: TGTGCCAGCAGCTCATCCGGACAGGGAAGTGGGTATCCCTACGAGCAGTACTTC

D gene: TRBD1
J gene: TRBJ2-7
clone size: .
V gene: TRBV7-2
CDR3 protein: CASSSGQGRWEQYF
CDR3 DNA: TGTGCCAGCAGCTCCGGACAGGGAAGGTGGGAGCAGTACTTC

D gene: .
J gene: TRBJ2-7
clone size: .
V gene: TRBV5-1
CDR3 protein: CASRSDFSGDEQYF
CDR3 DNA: TGCGCCAGCAGATCGGACTTTTCGGGGGACGAGCAGTACTTC

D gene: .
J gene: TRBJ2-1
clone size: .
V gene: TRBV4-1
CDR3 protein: CASSLTGSTFYEQFF
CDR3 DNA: TGCGCCAGCAGCCTTACCGGGAGCACGTTTTATGAGCAGTTCTTC

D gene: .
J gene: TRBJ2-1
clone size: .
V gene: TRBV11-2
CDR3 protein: CASTPNNEQFF
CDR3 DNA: TGTGCCAGCACCCCAAACAATGAGCAGTTCTTC

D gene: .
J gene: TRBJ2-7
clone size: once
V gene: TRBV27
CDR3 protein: CASSIRGGYEQYF
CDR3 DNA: TGTGCCAGCTCTATCAGGGGAGGCTACGAGCAGTACTTC

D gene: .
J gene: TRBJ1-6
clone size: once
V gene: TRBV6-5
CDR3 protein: CASSGGAYNSPLHF
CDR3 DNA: TGTGCCAGCTCCGGGGGGGCCTATAATTCACCCCTCCACTTT

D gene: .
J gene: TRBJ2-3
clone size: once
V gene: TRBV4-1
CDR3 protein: CASSQVRRSTDTQYF
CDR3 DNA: TGCGCCAGCAGCCAAGTCAGGAGAAGCACAGATACGCAGTATTTT

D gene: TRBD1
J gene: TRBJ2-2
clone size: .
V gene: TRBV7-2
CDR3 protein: CASSLSGQGARYTYANTGELFF
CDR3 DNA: TGTGCCAGCAGCTTATCGGGACAGGGAGCCCGGTATACGTACGCGAACACCGGGGAGCTGTTTTTT

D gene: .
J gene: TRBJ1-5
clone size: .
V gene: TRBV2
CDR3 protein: CASSAGAGSNQPQHF
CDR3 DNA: TGTGCCAGCAGTGCCGGGGCCGGGAGCAATCAGCCCCAGCATTTT

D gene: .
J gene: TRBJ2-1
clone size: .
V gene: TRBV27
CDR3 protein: CASSWYREGEQFF
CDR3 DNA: TGTGCCAGCAGTTGGTACAGGGAAGGGGAGCAGTTCTTC

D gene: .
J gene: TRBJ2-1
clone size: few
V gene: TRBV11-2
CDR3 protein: CASSLGSSSYNEQFF
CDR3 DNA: TGTGCCAGCAGCTTGGGTTCTAGCTCCTACAATGAGCAGTTCTTC

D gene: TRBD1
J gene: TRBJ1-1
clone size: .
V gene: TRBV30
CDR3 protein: CAWSVRDREVNTEAFF
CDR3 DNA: TGTGCCTGGAGTGTACGGGACAGGGAGGTGAACACTGAAGCTTTCTTT

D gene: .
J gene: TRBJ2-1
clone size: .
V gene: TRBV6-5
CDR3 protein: CASSYSGWPGENEQFF
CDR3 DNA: TGTGCCAGCAGTTACTCGGGCTGGCCAGGAGAGAATGAGCAGTTCTTC

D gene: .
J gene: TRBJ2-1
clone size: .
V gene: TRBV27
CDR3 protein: CASSFQGEVWMDEQFF
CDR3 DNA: TGTGCCAGCAGTTTTCAGGGGGAGGTGTGGATGGATGAGCAGTTCTTC

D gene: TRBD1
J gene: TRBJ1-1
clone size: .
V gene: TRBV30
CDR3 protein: CAWSGTGTANTEAFF
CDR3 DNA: TGTGCCTGGAGTGGGACAGGGACGGCGAACACTGAAGCTTTCTTT